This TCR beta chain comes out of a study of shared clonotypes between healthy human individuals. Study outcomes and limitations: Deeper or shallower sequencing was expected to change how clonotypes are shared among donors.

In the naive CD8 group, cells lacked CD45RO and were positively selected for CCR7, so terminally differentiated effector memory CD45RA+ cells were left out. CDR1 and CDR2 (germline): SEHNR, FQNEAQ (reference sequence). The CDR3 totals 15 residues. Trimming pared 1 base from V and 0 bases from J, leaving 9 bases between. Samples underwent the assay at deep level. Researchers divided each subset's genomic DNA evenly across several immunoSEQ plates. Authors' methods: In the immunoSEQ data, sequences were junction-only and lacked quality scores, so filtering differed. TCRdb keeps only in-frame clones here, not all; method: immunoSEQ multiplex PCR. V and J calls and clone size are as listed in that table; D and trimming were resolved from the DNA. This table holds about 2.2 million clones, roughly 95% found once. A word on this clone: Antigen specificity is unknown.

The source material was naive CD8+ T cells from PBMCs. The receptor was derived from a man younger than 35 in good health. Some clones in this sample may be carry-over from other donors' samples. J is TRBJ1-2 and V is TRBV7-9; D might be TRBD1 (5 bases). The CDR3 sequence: CASSLGTRANYGYTF. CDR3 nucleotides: TGTGCCAGCAGCTTAGGGACAAGAGCTAACTATGGCTACACCTTC.